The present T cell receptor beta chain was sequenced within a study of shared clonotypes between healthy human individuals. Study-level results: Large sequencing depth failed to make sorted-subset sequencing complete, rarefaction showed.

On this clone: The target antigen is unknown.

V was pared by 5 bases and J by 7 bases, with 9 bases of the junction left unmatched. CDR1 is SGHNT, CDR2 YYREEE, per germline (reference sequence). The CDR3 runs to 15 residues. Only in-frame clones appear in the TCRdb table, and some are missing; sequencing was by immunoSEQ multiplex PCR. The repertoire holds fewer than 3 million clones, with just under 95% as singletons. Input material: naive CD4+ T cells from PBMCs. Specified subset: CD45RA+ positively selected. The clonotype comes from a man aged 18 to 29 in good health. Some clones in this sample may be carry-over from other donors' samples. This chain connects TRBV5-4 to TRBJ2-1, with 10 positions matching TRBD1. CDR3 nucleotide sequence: TGTGCCAGCAGACGCCGACAGGGGGCTGGGAATGAGCAGTTCTTC. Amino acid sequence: CASRRRQGAGNEQFF.